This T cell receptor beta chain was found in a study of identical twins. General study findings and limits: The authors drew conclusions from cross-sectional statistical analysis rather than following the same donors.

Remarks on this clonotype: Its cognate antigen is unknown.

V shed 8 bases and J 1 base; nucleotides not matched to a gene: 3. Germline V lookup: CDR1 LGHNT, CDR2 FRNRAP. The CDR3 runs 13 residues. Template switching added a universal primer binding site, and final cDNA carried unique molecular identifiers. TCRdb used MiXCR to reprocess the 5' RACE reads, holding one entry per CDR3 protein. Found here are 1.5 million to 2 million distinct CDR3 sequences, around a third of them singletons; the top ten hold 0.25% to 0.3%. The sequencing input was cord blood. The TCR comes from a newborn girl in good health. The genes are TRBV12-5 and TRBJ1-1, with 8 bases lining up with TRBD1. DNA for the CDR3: TGTGCTAGTAGGGACAGGCCGAACACTGAAGCTTTCTTT. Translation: CASRDRPNTEAFF.